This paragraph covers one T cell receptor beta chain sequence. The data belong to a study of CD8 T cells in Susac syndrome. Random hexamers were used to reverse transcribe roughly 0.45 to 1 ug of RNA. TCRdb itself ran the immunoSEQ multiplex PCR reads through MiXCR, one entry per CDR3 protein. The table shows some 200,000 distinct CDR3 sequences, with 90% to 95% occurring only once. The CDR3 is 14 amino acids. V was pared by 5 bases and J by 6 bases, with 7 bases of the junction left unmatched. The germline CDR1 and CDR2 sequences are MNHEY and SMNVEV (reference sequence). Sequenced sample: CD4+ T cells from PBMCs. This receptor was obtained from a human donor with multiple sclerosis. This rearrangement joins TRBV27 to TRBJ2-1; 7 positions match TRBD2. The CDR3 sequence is CASSRFGGSNEQFF. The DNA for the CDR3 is TGTGCCAGCAGTCGGTTCGGGGGGAGCAATGAGCAGTTCTTC.